Below, 18 T cell receptor beta chains from the same sample are listed, as sequenced in a study of OX40 agonist ivuxolimab in advanced cancers. Only in-frame clones appear in the TCRdb table, and some are missing; sequencing was by immunoSEQ multiplex PCR. The top ten hold 0.45% to 0.65% of the sample, which has some 72,000 clones, roughly 90% seen once. Here the sequenced sample was CD4+ or CD8+ T cells sorted from blood, taken in a trial of the OX40 agonist ivuxolimab. Source of these receptors: an adult with an advanced solid tumor such as melanoma, head and neck, liver or kidney cancer.

The chain joins TRBV6-1 to TRBJ1-1, with D unresolved. Per germline, CDR1 MNHNS and CDR2 SASEGT. Trimming cost V 10 bases and J 4 bases, with 13 bases left between them. CDR3 length equals 12 residues. Here the CDR3 DNA reads TGTGCCATCGAGAAAGGGTTCACTGAAGCTTTCTTT. This sequence encodes CAIEKGFTEAFF.

The rearrangement joins TRBV28 to TRBJ2-5, with 7 bases aligning to TRBD2. Germline CDR1 reads MDHEN; CDR2 reads SYDVKM. V was pared by 2 bases and J by 3 bases, with 6 bases of the junction left unmatched. This CDR3 spans 15 amino acids. CDR3 in DNA: TGTGCCAGCAGTTTAGCCGGGGCGGGAGAAGAGACCCAGTACTTC. It specifies CASSLAGAGEETQYF. Combining the CDR3 with reference TRBV28 and TRBJ2-5 gives the whole variable domain DVKVTQSSRYLVKRTGEKVFLECVQDMDHENMFWYRQDPGLGLRLIYFSYDVKMKEKGDIPEGYSVSREKKERFSLILESASTNQTSMYLCASSLAGAGEETQYFGPGTRLLVL.

This chain connects TRBV9 to TRBJ1-1, with a weak D call TRBD1 (5 bases). Between the trimmed V and J ends, which lost 4 bases and 0 bases, there was a span of 7 bases. The CDR3 spans 13 residues. CDR1 SGDLS and CDR2 YYNGEE come from the germline V gene. The CDR3 coding sequence is TGTGCCAGCAGCATACAGGTGAACACTGAAGCTTTCTTT. Its translation is CASSIQVNTEAFF.

The chain employs TRBV19 and TRBJ2-5; a possible D gene is TRBD2 (5 bases). Germline loops: CDR1 LNHDA, CDR2 SQIVND (reference sequence). Trimming took off 1 base at V and 5 bases at J, with 8 bases between the two ends. CDR3 length: 13 amino acids. Here the CDR3 DNA reads TGTGCCAGTAGTATAGCGGGGATCGAGACCCAGTACTTC. It is translated as CASSIAGIETQYF.

The V call is TRBV10-3, the J call TRBJ2-5, with 9 bases that match TRBD1. J was trimmed by 1 base and V by 8 bases; bases with no gene match: 8. CDR3 size: 15 residues. Germline CDR1 reads ENHRY; CDR2 reads SYGVKD. The CDR3 DNA reads TGTGCCATCTCGGGGACAGGGTTAGCCCAAGAGACCCAGTACTTC. This gives the protein CAISGTGLAQETQYF.

This chain joins TRBV30 and TRBJ1-2, with 7 bases identical to TRBD1. V lost 0 bases, J lost 4 bases, and 8 bases stayed unmatched. The CDR3 is 15 amino acids. Germline V lookup: CDR1 GTSNPN, CDR2 SVGIG (reference sequence). In nucleotides, the CDR3 is TGTGCCTGGAGTGTAGGGAGGACAGGCGTCTATGGCTACACCTTC. Its translation is CAWSVGRTGVYGYTF.

This chain links TRBV6-1 with TRBJ1-2; D is unclear. Germline loops: CDR1 MNHNS, CDR2 SASEGT. Trimming pared 5 bases from V and 8 bases from J, leaving 9 bases between. The CDR3 is 11 amino acids. As DNA, the CDR3 is TGTGCCAGCAGTACAGAAGACGGCTACACCTTC. Translating it yields CASSTEDGYTF.

The chain links TRBV6-1 to TRBJ2-7, with 8 bases fitting TRBD2. This CDR3 has 14 residues. The germline V gene encodes CDR1 MNHNS and CDR2 SASEGT. Trimming at V came to 4 bases and at J to 9 bases, leaving 11 bases not matched to a gene. The CDR3 is CASSGAGGPSRQYF. In DNA form, the CDR3 reads TGTGCCAGCAGTGGGGCGGGAGGACCCTCCAGGCAGTACTTC.

The genes are TRBV19 and TRBJ2-5; a possible D gene is TRBD2 (5 bases). Trimming stripped 7 bases from V and 1 base from J, with 16 bases between. Germline V gene lookup returns CDR1 LNHDA and CDR2 SQIVND (reference sequence). The CDR3 length is 15 residues. The CDR3 here is CASTPAGRSQETQYF. The CDR3 DNA sequence: TGTGCCAGTACCCCCGCGGGTCGGTCCCAAGAGACCCAGTACTTC.

This chain connects TRBV9 to TRBJ2-3; TRBD1 matches at 9 bases. With V trimmed by 3 bases and J by 4 bases, 6 bases remained unmatched. The CDR3 is made up of 15 amino acids. The germline CDR1 and CDR2 sequences are SGDLS and YYNGEE. CDR3 sequence reads: CASSAAGTGPDTQYF. Here the CDR3 DNA reads TGTGCCAGCAGCGCTGCCGGGACAGGGCCAGATACGCAGTATTTT.

The chain combines TRBV7-2 with TRBJ2-4, with D possibly TRBD1 on 6 matching bases. This CDR3 spans 16 amino acids. V lost 2 bases and J 6 bases, leaving 17 bases between the germline ends. Germline assignment: CDR1 SGHTA and CDR2 FQGNSA. The CDR3 nucleotides are TGTGCCAGCAGCTTACCCCAGGGGAGTCTTATAAACATTCAGTACTTC. This codes for CASSLPQGSLINIQYF.

This sequence joins TRBV11-3 and TRBJ1-2; D is uncertain. The length of the CDR3 is 14 residues. V was pared by 5 bases and J by 4 bases, with 14 bases between. CDR1 SGHNT and CDR2 YENEEA come from the germline V gene. CDR3 sequence reads: CASSRTGLGYGYTF. The CDR3 DNA reads as TGTGCCAGCAGCCGGACGGGCTTAGGCTATGGCTACACCTTC.

The genes are TRBV5-1 and TRBJ1-4, with TRBD1 matching 9 bases. The CDR3 is 13 residues long. CDR1 and CDR2 from the germline V gene are SGHRS and YFSETQ. V lost 6 bases to trimming and J lost 6 bases; unmatched junction nucleotides: 3. The CDR3 DNA is TGCGCCAGCAAGGGGACAGGGTATGAAAAACTGTTTTTT. Translated: CASKGTGYEKLFF.

The chain recombines TRBV7-9 with TRBJ2-7; D might be TRBD1 or TRBD2, each matching 5 bases. The ends were cut back, 4 bases at V and 9 bases at J, with 13 bases in the middle. CDR3 size: 12 residues. Germline V gene sequence: CDR1 SEHNR, CDR2 FQNEAQ (reference sequence). In DNA, the CDR3 is TGTGCCAGCAGCTCCGGGGCCGGTGGGCAGTACTTC. Translated, it gives CASSSGAGGQYF.

This clone showed up just once. The chain has TRBV7-9 and TRBJ2-3; the match to TRBD1 covers 8 bases. The CDR3 totals 18 residues. The germline V gene encodes CDR1 SEHNR and CDR2 FQNEAQ (reference sequence). V trimming: 5 bases; J trimming: 0 bases; junction bases outside the gene matches: 13. CDR3 in amino acids: CASSRYRGQGLSTDTQYF. DNA for the CDR3: TGTGCCAGCAGCAGATATCGCGGACAGGGCCTAAGCACAGATACGCAGTATTTT. Looking up the rest from reference TRBV7-9 and TRBJ2-3 gives the full variable domain: DTGVSQNPRHKITKRGQNVTFRCDPISEHNRLYWYRQTLGQGPEFLTYFQNEAQLEKSRLLSDRFSAERPKGSFSTLEIQRTEQGDSAMYLCASSRYRGQGLSTDTQYFGPGTRLTVL.

This chain uses TRBV29-1 with TRBJ2-6; D is uncertain. The CDR3 is made up of 15 amino acids. The V gene lost 2 bases and the J gene lost 3 bases, with 11 bases spanning the gap. The germline V gene encodes CDR1 SQVTM and CDR2 ANQGSEA. Here the CDR3 DNA reads TGCAGCGTTGAACGGGTAGGGAATGGGGCCAACGTCCTGACTTTC. Encoded protein: CSVERVGNGANVLTF.

The genes are TRBV28 and TRBJ2-2; D is possibly TRBD1 or TRBD2 (5 bases each). The V end lost 6 bases, the J end lost 7 bases, and 9 bases lay between the germline ends. Germline CDR1 is MDHEN and CDR2 is SYDVKM. The CDR3 is 12 residues long. The chain's CDR3 is CASREGNGELFF. CDR3 in DNA: TGTGCCAGCAGAGAGGGGAACGGGGAGCTGTTTTTT.

V gene TRBV2 combines with J gene TRBJ1-3; D unclear. Between the trimmed V and J ends, which lost 5 bases and 1 base, there was a span of 6 bases. This CDR3 comprises 13 residues. Germline CDR1 reads SNHLY; CDR2 reads FYNNEI. The CDR3 sequence is CASSLYSGNTIYF. In DNA, the CDR3 is TGTGCCAGCAGTCTATATTCTGGAAACACCATATATTTT.